Listed below are T cell receptor beta chains from one sample, sequenced in a study of cytomegalovirus exposure and HLA in healthy donors. The table came from immunoSEQ multiplex PCR; TCRdb's copy has only in-frame clones and leaves some out. This table holds about 110,000 clones, approximately 70% found once. The sequenced sample consisted of PBMCs. These receptors originate from a woman in her 70s in good health and CMV-seropositive. The conserved cysteine and the conserved F or W are not part of the CDR3 here.

v_call: TRBV27
cdr3_aa: ASSLGTANSPLH

v_call: TRBV30
cdr3_aa: AWSMKQSSYNSPLH

v_call: TRBV6-5
cdr3_aa: ASRAGTVNTEAF

v_call: TRBV19
cdr3_aa: ASRNRGNAGELF

v_call: TRBV30
cdr3_aa: AWSVIFEQY

v_call: TRBV7-8
cdr3_aa: ASSTQQGAEYGYT

v_call: TRBV19
cdr3_aa: ASSTTGTGAGNTIY

v_call: TRBV5-3
cdr3_aa: VTGGALGDTEAF

v_call: TRBV4-2
cdr3_aa: ASSQVETSGGGGYNEQF

v_call: TRBV18
cdr3_aa: ASSPDRVRLNSPLH

v_call: TRBV6-5
cdr3_aa: ATQPGQVLNSPLH

v_call: TRBV10-2
cdr3_aa: ASRGGNTEAF

v_call: TRBV6-1
cdr3_aa: ASTASGGPPYEQY

v_call: TRBV27
cdr3_aa: ASSPGQGAINEKLF

v_call: TRBV29-1
cdr3_aa: SVTGVIGDTQY

v_call: TRBV30
cdr3_aa: ACIRAGNTIY

v_call: TRBV6-1
cdr3_aa: ASTKDRGQVGEQY

v_call: TRBV2
cdr3_aa: ASSDDRDTEAF

v_call: TRBV30
cdr3_aa: AWNDQGSHEQY

v_call: TRBV9
cdr3_aa: ASSDPGSNYGYT

v_call: TRBV4-2
cdr3_aa: ASSQATGQMSYEQY

v_call: TRBV7-2
cdr3_aa: ASSSDRISGNTIY

v_call: TRBV2
cdr3_aa: ASSGTSLNTGELF

v_call: TRBV4-1
cdr3_aa: ASTIRTGTGELF

v_call: TRBV6-5
cdr3_aa: ASRPGQGGYT

v_call: TRBV6-1
cdr3_aa: ASSDSTVSNQPQH

v_call: TRBV9
cdr3_aa: ASSGLSGGAYNEQF

v_call: TRBV6-5
cdr3_aa: ASSYRETGNTIY

v_call: TRBV10-3
cdr3_aa: AISTGEHGYT

v_call: TRBV12-5
cdr3_aa: ASGLERGGELAQY

v_call: TRBV2
cdr3_aa: ASSENRELQGETQY